The 19 T cell receptor beta chains reported below all come from one sample, sequenced in a study of shared clonotypes between healthy human individuals. The table came from immunoSEQ multiplex PCR; TCRdb's copy has only in-frame clones and leaves some out. Among some 500,000 clones listed, 90% to 97% were seen once. Sequenced material: naive CD4+ T cells sorted from blood. Stated subset: CD45RA+ positively selected. These receptors originate from a woman aged 25 to 39 in good health.

The rearrangement joins TRBV29-1 to TRBJ2-7; 7 bases map to TRBD2. The CDR3 has 14 amino acids. After removal of 6 bases from V and 2 bases from J, the junction contained 10 bases not matched to a gene. Germline V gene data show CDR1 as SQVTM and CDR2 as ANQGSEA. CDR3 in DNA: TGCAGCGTGGTTCCCAGCGGGGCGCCCTACGAGCAGTACTTC. This encodes CSVVPSGAPYEQYF.

The V gene is TRBV7-9, the J gene TRBJ2-5, with 7 bases matching TRBD1. The J call may be wrong; the DNA end is better matched by TRBJ2-7. Germline CDR1 reads SEHNR; CDR2 reads FQNEAQ (reference sequence). The CDR3 sequence is 14 residues long. The CDR3: CASSSTGYDYEQYF. The CDR3 DNA sequence: TGTGCCAGCAGCTCGACAGGGTACGACTACGAGCAGTACTTC.

J is TRBJ2-2 and V is TRBV18; D remains ambiguous. Germline CDR1 and CDR2: KGHSH and LQKENI. The V end lost 5 bases, the J end lost 1 base, and 5 bases lay between the germline ends. The CDR3 spans 13 residues. The chain's CDR3 is CASSGVNTGELFF. CDR3 coding DNA: TGTGCCAGCTCAGGCGTGAACACCGGGGAGCTGTTTTTT. Variable domain in full (rest from reference TRBV18 and TRBJ2-2): NAGVMQNPRHLVRRRGQEARLRCSPMKGHSHVYWYRQLPEEGLKFMVYLQKENIIDESGMPKERFSAEFPKEGPSILRIQQVVRGDSAAYFCASSGVNTGELFFGEGSRLTVL.

This clone was seen a single time. This chain links TRBV4-2 with TRBJ2-1; D may be TRBD2 (5 bases). The CDR3 sequence is 15 residues long. Trimming cost V 1 base and J 5 bases, with 12 bases left between them. Germline V gives CDR1 LGHNA, CDR2 YNFKEQ. This CDR3 reads CASSQAPLANNEQFF. The CDR3 DNA is TGTGCCAGCAGCCAAGCCCCGCTAGCCAACAATGAGCAGTTCTTC.

CDR3 DNA sequence: TGTGCCAGCAGCTTAATTCCGGGAGAGTATAATGAGCAGTTCTTC. Its protein is CASSLIPGEYNEQFF. V is TRBV7-7 and J is TRBJ2-1, with a possible D match to TRBD2 (6 bases). V was trimmed by 2 bases and J by 7 bases, leaving 15 bases between them. The CDR3 runs 15 residues. The germline V gene has CDR1 SSHAT and CDR2 FNYEAQ (reference sequence).

This chain uses TRBV27 with TRBJ1-2; TRBD1 agrees at 7 bases. This CDR3 has 16 residues. CDR1 and CDR2 (germline): MNHEY, SMNVEV (reference sequence). Trimming took 6 bases from V and 0 from J; bases not matched to a gene: 10. The CDR3: CASRETGPGANYGYTF. CDR3 nucleotide sequence: TGTGCCAGCAGGGAGACAGGGCCGGGAGCTAACTATGGCTACACCTTC.

The V gene is TRBV11-2, the J gene TRBJ1-1, with TRBD1 identical over 7 bases. Germline V gene data show CDR1 as SGHAT and CDR2 as FQNNGV. The V gene end was trimmed by 5 bases and the J gene end by 4 bases; junction bases not matched to a gene: 7. This CDR3 spans 14 amino acids. CDR3 sequence (DNA): TGTGCCAGCAGCCCCACATGGGACAGCACTGAAGCTTTCTTT. It codes for CASSPTWDSTEAFF.

The genes are TRBV2 and TRBJ2-7; 7 bases agree with TRBD2. The CDR3 spans 14 residues. The V and J ends lost 6 bases and 2 bases, in that order; junction bases with no gene match: 7. Germline V gives CDR1 SNHLY, CDR2 FYNNEI. This CDR3 reads CASRVSGTAYEQYF. In DNA, the CDR3 is TGTGCCAGCAGGGTAAGCGGGACCGCCTACGAGCAGTACTTC. Based on the CDR3 plus reference TRBV2 and TRBJ2-7, the full variable domain is EPEVTQTPSHQVTQMGQEVILRCVPISNHLYFYWYRQILGQKVEFLVSFYNNEISEKSEIFDDQFSVERPDGSNFTLKIRSTKLEDSAMYFCASRVSGTAYEQYFGPGTRLTVT.

The chain uses TRBV28 and TRBJ2-7; D gene unclear. V was cut by 6 bases and J by 1 base, with 19 bases left in between. CDR1 is MDHEN and CDR2 is SYDVKM in the germline V gene. CDR3 length: 16 residues. The CDR3 protein is CASRASGGSPSYEQYF. Here the CDR3 DNA reads TGTGCCAGCAGGGCCTCAGGTGGGTCCCCATCCTACGAGCAGTACTTC.

This chain connects TRBV5-6 to TRBJ2-3, with D uncertain. V dropped 2 bases and J dropped 4 bases, with 8 bases sitting between them. The CDR3 covers 13 residues. CDR1 SGHDT and CDR2 YYEEEE come from the germline V gene. CDR3 nucleotides: TGTGCCAGCAGCTTTGGAGCCGCAGATACGCAGTATTTT. Its protein product is CASSFGAADTQYF.

The chain is built from TRBV5-1 and TRBJ1-6; 10 positions agree with TRBD1. Trimming cost V 0 bases and J 7 bases; bases outside gene matches: 4. The CDR3 runs to 16 residues. CDR1 is SGHRS, CDR2 YFSETQ, per germline. CDR3 sequence (DNA): TGCGCCAGCAGCTTGGGGCCGGGACAGGGGAATTCACCCCTCCACTTT. This encodes CASSLGPGQGNSPLHF.

The chain joins TRBV10-2 to TRBJ2-2; the match to TRBD2 covers 9 bases. Germline V gene lookup returns CDR1 WSHSY and CDR2 SAAADI. V shed 8 bases and J 4 bases; nucleotides not matched to a gene: 11. This CDR3 has 16 amino acids. In nucleotides, the CDR3 is TGCGCCAGCGCCCATCACGGCGGGAGGGGCACCGGGGAGCTGTTTTTT. Its protein product is CASAHHGGRGTGELFF.

The gene calls are TRBV5-4 and TRBJ2-7; D possibly corresponds to TRBD2 (6 bases). This CDR3 is built from 16 residues. V was trimmed by 0 bases and J by 4 bases, leaving 17 bases between them. CDR1 is SGHNT and CDR2 is YYREEE in the germline V gene (reference sequence). DNA of the CDR3: TGTGCCAGCAGCTTGGCGGAGGGTAGCGGCATTTACGAGCAGTACTTC. It is translated as CASSLAEGSGIYEQYF. The full variable domain, with the rest looked up from reference TRBV5-4 and TRBJ2-7, is ETGVTQSPTHLIKTRGQQVTLRCSSQSGHNTVSWYQQALGQGPQFIFQYYREEENGRGNFPPRFSGLQFPNYSSELNVNALELDDSALYLCASSLAEGSGIYEQYFGPGTRLTVT.

The chain employs TRBV19 and TRBJ1-3; no reliable D call. CDR3 length: 16 residues. Trimming took 1 base from V and 0 from J, leaving 10 bases between them. Germline lookup yields CDR1 LNHDA and CDR2 SQIVND (reference sequence). The CDR3 region is CASSIARRISGNTIYF. The CDR3 coding sequence is TGTGCCAGTAGTATAGCGCGGCGGATCTCTGGAAACACCATATATTTT.

This clone was detected only once. The chain uses TRBV5-8 and TRBJ2-2; TRBD2 aligns across 8 bases. V lost 4 bases and J lost 1; bases outside the gene matches: 3. Germline assignment: CDR1 SGHTS and CDR2 YDEGEE. The CDR3 has 15 amino acids. In nucleotides, the CDR3 is TGTGCCAGCAGCGGGGGACTAGTGAACACCGGGGAGCTGTTTTTT. Protein: CASSGGLVNTGELFF.

The gene calls are TRBV18 and TRBJ1-1, with TRBD1 matching over 9 bases. V lost 5 bases to trimming and J lost 2 bases; unmatched junction nucleotides: 6. This CDR3 has 15 amino acids. Germline CDR1 is KGHSH and CDR2 is LQKENI. The CDR3 here is CASSSRDRDNTEAFF. In DNA, the CDR3 is TGTGCCAGCTCATCCCGGGACAGGGACAACACTGAAGCTTTCTTT.

This chain connects TRBV7-9 to TRBJ1-1; D is unresolved. Trimming cost V 5 bases and J 5 bases, with 18 bases left between them. The CDR3 is made up of 15 amino acids. Germline V CDR1 and CDR2: SEHNR, FQNEAQ (reference sequence). The CDR3 here is CASSQPGRQRTEAFF. In nucleotides, the CDR3 is TGTGCCAGCAGCCAACCCGGGAGGCAGAGGACTGAAGCTTTCTTT.

J is TRBJ1-1 and V is TRBV5-1, with D tentatively TRBD1 (6 bases). Germline loops: CDR1 SGHRS, CDR2 YFSETQ. The CDR3 consists of 16 residues. The V end lost 1 base, the J end lost 4 bases, and 17 bases lay between the germline ends. The CDR3 DNA is TGCGCCAGCAGCTTGACGGCAGGGGTTGGGGGCACTGAAGCTTTCTTT. Its translation is CASSLTAGVGGTEAFF.

The chain couples TRBV5-1 to TRBJ1-1, with a possible D match to TRBD1 (5 bases). The CDR3 length is 13 residues. The V end was cut by 3 bases, the J end by 0 bases, with 6 bases between. CDR1 SGHRS and CDR2 YFSETQ come from the germline V gene. The CDR3: CASSSTVNTEAFF. The CDR3 nucleotides are TGCGCCAGCAGCTCGACAGTGAACACTGAAGCTTTCTTT.